Listed here is a single T cell receptor (beta chain). Its antigen remains undetermined. No base-level quality is on record; no much larger clone is a single base apart. Systemically healthy Caucasian individuals from Russia, over 30 in total and aged about 6 to 100 years, were included as donors. Roughly 10 milliliters of peripheral blood were drawn from each donor into EDTA-treated Vacutainer tubes. Ficoll-Paque density-gradient centrifugation was used to isolate PBMCs, with at least 6 million obtained per sample. Trizol reagent was used to extract total RNA from the PBMCs, yielding at least 6 micrograms per sample. For every donor, flow cytometry on a PBMC aliquot measured the percentage of naive CD45RAhigh/CD27high T cells. Receptor amplification or capture employed 5' RACE. TCRdb lists the instrument as Illumina HiSeq 2500. A second roughly 6 to 12 cycle PCR used a sample-barcoded 5' primer and a J-beta primer mix. A template-switch 5' adaptor carrying 12 random nucleotides introduced a unique molecular identifier onto each TCR beta cDNA molecule. Each sample yielded at least 2.5 million CDR3-containing paired-end reads. The Mint cDNA synthesis kit, primed by a TRBC-specific oligonucleotide, was used to synthesize first-strand cDNA from all RNA. After uracil-DNA glycosylase treatment, a first 18-cycle PCR used universal primers M1SS and BC2_uni_R on all cDNA. In the authors' own workflow: Normalization of each sample was performed by random selection of 1 million high-quality reads, each carrying a distinct molecular identifier. Reads with shared molecular identifiers were discarded instead of being binned into consensus sequences. MiTCR, run with a Q25 quality threshold and the strictest error-elimination algorithm, handled CDR3 identification, clonotype clustering and error correction. A nonparametric unseen species model with Euler transformation was used to estimate lower-bound total TCR beta diversity. The public sequencing data were trimmed at Q25 with fastp and processed into clonotypes with MiXCR by TCRdb, which kept only in-frame beta chains. Each entry is one CDR3 protein sequence, shown with its most common DNA and genes. The V and J calls were determined by TCRdb, not by the authors. The sample includes 800,000 to 1,300,000 distinct CDR3 sequences, with around 25% observed a single time. The top ten hold around 0.75% of the sample.

This sample was taken from a study of blood T cells in healthy people across ages (dated by TCRdb to about 2015). General notes on the study: Template switching captured roughly one uniquely barcoded TCR beta cDNA molecule per two T cells in model experiments. Age-related changes in TCR beta repertoire diversity were measured in the study by deep sequencing normalized with unique cDNA molecular identifiers. The donors were split into four age groups: young (average about 16 years), middle-aged (about 40), aged (62) and long-lived (roughly 77). The study analyzed two additional independent replicas of 1 million unique cDNA reads from the same blood draw for two donors, one aged 18 to 30 and one aged 80 or older.

The CDR3 goes from the cysteine to the phenylalanine over 15 residues. The read is trimmed to its CDR3 DNA, 45 bases read in frame from base 1. The investigation overall reported the following: Compared with the aged group, more naive CD4+ T cells, fewer expanded clones and increased TCR diversity were shown by the long-lived group, suggesting age selection. Since profiling was done on bulk unsorted PBMCs, naive and antigen-experienced compartments could not be conclusively compared. The CMV infection status of donors was not known, potentially confounding age-related changes in expanded clonotypes. There was a strong correlation between observed TCR beta diversity and the percentage of naive T cells measured by flow cytometry. As age increased, observed TCR beta diversity per million T cells dropped in a roughly linear way, and a significant reduction was already evident by age 40. Estimates of total diversity based on one million sequenced T cells were considered lower bounds and underestimates.

The sample was also linked to a second study, of T cells of mothers and their children. The second study's paper adds: Nine systemically healthy Caucasian individuals served as donors, namely three mothers together with their six children. cDNA synthesis used all of the extracted RNA, with 1.5 ug of RNA in each 15 ul reaction. In the second PCR, the M1S primer introduced both the sample barcodes and 2-4 random nucleotides. Over 8 million TCR beta CDR3 reads were obtained for each mother, and millions of reads were obtained for each child. Thymic selection similarly shapes TCR recombination output in related and unrelated pairs, with minor effect from inherited differences. Normalized repertoire overlap in related mother-child pairs was always slightly higher than in unrelated mother-child pairs, but the difference was never significant. Persistent microchimeric T cell clones were not detected, at a sensitivity of about 99 clones per million clonotypes. The study used deep NGS to compare TCR beta repertoires of mothers and children, seeking features distinguishing related mother-child pairs from unrelated individuals. The mean age was about 37 +/- 4 years for the mothers and around 10 +/- 4 years for the children. After adapters were ligated using NEBNext reagents, the libraries underwent 100+100 nt paired-end sequencing on an Illumina HiSeq 2000. To avoid cross-contamination, the mother libraries and the child libraries were prepared a month apart and sequenced in separate runs. For each donor, somewhere between roughly 500,000 and 2,100,000 distinct TCR beta clonotypes were identified. Naive TCR beta clonotypes were estimated from low-frequency clonotypes matched to each donor's FACS-determined naive share, without sorting.

The chain was built from TRBV12-3 or TRBV12-4 and TRBJ2-5, with no D gene named confidently. The J call may be faulty, since TRBJ2-7 better matches the DNA end. The sample taken for sequencing was blood. The clonotype comes from a girl aged 2 to 9 in good health. For the CDR3, the sequence is CASSFPPLNANEQYF. The nucleotides read TGTGCCAGCAGTTTCCCGCCCTTAAATGCAAACGAGCAGTACTTC.